One and the same sample provided the 25 T cell receptor beta chains below, sequenced in a study of blood T cell repertoires in COVID-19. Sequencing was performed with immunoSEQ multiplex PCR; in TCRdb, only in-frame clones are kept and a portion is missing. The top ten clones hold about 7% of a sample with 250,000 or so clones, 80% to 90% of them seen once. The sample consisted of PBMCs or T cells enriched from blood (not recorded which). These receptors came from a woman aged 50 to 60 who had been exposed to COVID-19.

V usage is TRBV2 and J usage is TRBJ1-3; 7 bases are shared with TRBD1. V was pared by 8 bases and J by 1 base, with 5 bases of the junction left unmatched. The germline V gene encodes CDR1 SNHLY and CDR2 FYNNEI. The CDR3 runs to 14 residues. The CDR3 reads CASGYRGSGNTIYF. The CDR3 bases are TGTGCCAGCGGTTACAGGGGATCTGGAAACACCATATATTTT.

This clone was counted a few times. This chain uses TRBV9 with TRBJ2-3, with 12 bases matching TRBD1. The CDR3 has 16 amino acids. Germline V gene data show CDR1 as SGDLS and CDR2 as YYNGEE. V gave up 3 bases and J gave up 3 bases; unmatched junction bases: 5. Here the CDR3 DNA reads TGTGCCAGCAGCGCCCGGGACAGGGGGCGAACAGATACGCAGTATTTT. This translates into CASSARDRGRTDTQYF.

This rearrangement joins TRBV18 to TRBJ1-4; D remains ambiguous. Germline V lookup: CDR1 KGHSH, CDR2 LQKENI. Trimming took 3 bases from V and 8 from J, leaving 13 bases between them. The CDR3 totals 14 residues. This chain's CDR3 is CASSPQLEAEKLFF. The CDR3 bases are TGTGCCAGCTCACCCCAGCTTGAGGCGGAAAAACTGTTTTTT.

The J gene is TRBJ1-6, the V gene TRBV27; a possible D gene is TRBD1 (6 bases). CDR3 length equals 14 residues. Per germline, CDR1 MNHEY and CDR2 SMNVEV (reference sequence). Trimming took 5 bases from V and 6 from J, leaving 11 bases between them. This chain's CDR3 is CASSAGQRNSPLHF. CDR3 coding DNA: TGTGCCAGCAGTGCAGGACAGCGTAATTCACCCCTCCACTTT.

J is TRBJ1-2 and V is TRBV6-1, with D perhaps TRBD1 (6 bases). The CDR3 runs 15 residues. CDR1 is MNHNS and CDR2 is SASEGT in the germline V gene. Trimming left V 3 bases short and J 4 bases short, with 15 bases between. In nucleotides, the CDR3 is TGTGCCAGCAGTGAGGCGGACAGTTTGGGCTATGGCTACACCTTC. It is translated as CASSEADSLGYGYTF.

This chain uses TRBV30 with TRBJ1-2, with D tentatively TRBD1 (6 bases). V gave up 7 bases and J gave up 1 base, with 7 bases separating them. The V gene's germline CDR1 is GTSNPN and CDR2 SVGIG (reference sequence). CDR3 size: 11 residues. The CDR3 protein is CALDSNYGYTF. Here the CDR3 DNA reads TGTGCCTTGGACAGTAACTATGGCTACACCTTC. The variable domain in full, completed from reference TRBV30 and TRBJ1-2, reads SQTIHQWPATLVQPVGSPLSLECTVEGTSNPNLYWYRQAAGRGLQLLFYSVGIGQISSEVPQNLSASRPQDRQFILSSKKLLLSDSGFYLCALDSNYGYTFGSGTRLTVV.

V gene TRBV12-3 or TRBV12-4 combines with J gene TRBJ1-1; 7 bases fit TRBD1. This CDR3 has 13 amino acids. The trim removed 7 bases at V and 2 bases at J, leaving 4 bases unmatched. This CDR3 is CASNRDSNTEAFF. The CDR3 coding sequence is TGTGCCAGCAATCGGGACAGCAACACTGAAGCTTTCTTT.

The gene calls are TRBV2 and TRBJ1-3; perhaps TRBD1 as D (6 bases). The CDR3 has 14 amino acids. Trimming removed 5 bases at V and 2 bases at J, with 10 bases between. From germline, CDR1 is SNHLY and CDR2 FYNNEI. CDR3 bases: TGTGCCAGCAGTCCGGGGGGGCCTGGAAACACCATATATTTT. Its translation is CASSPGGPGNTIYF.

Here the CDR3 DNA reads TGCAGCGTTGCCCCGTCCCTCTATGGCTACACCTTC. Its protein product is CSVAPSLYGYTF. The V and J genes are TRBV29-1 and TRBJ1-2; no firm D call. The CDR3 runs 12 residues. Germline V lookup: CDR1 SQVTM, CDR2 ANQGSEA. V was clipped by 4 bases and J by 4 bases, with 10 bases between them.

CDR3 DNA: TGTGCCAGCAGGATGGGAGCCAGCACAGATACGCAGTATTTT. Its translation is CASRMGASTDTQYF. The chain carries TRBV6-5 and TRBJ2-3, with D tentatively TRBD2 (5 bases). V was pared by 6 bases and J by 0 bases, with 10 bases between. The CDR3 runs to 14 residues. The germline V gene encodes CDR1 MNHEY and CDR2 SVGAGI.

This chain links TRBV7-3 with TRBJ1-1; the D is unclear. This CDR3 is built from 13 residues. The germline gives CDR1 SGHTA, CDR2 FQGTGA. Trimming left V 3 bases short and J 1 base short, with 6 bases between. Here the CDR3 reads CASSFKANTEAFF. CDR3 DNA sequence: TGTGCCAGCAGCTTCAAAGCGAACACTGAAGCTTTCTTT. Complete variable domain (other parts from reference TRBV7-3 and TRBJ1-1): GAGVSQTPSNKVTEKGKYVELRCDPISGHTALYWYRQSLGQGPEFLIYFQGTGAADDSGLPNDRFFAVRPEGSVSTLKIQRTERGDSAVYLCASSFKANTEAFFGQGTRLTVV.

A single count supports this clone. The chain recombines TRBV24-1 with TRBJ2-3, with D possibly TRBD2 on 7 matching bases. Trimming took 1 base from V and 3 from J, leaving 10 bases between them. The CDR3 is 15 residues long. The germline V gene encodes CDR1 KGHDR and CDR2 SFDVKD. The CDR3 sequence is CATSDLGGGTDTQYF. The CDR3, as DNA: TGTGCCACCAGTGATTTAGGGGGGGGGACAGATACGCAGTATTTT.

V gene TRBV12-3 or TRBV12-4 combines with J gene TRBJ2-7; 7 bases are shared with TRBD1. With V trimmed by 5 bases and J by 6 bases, 7 bases remained unmatched. This CDR3 contains 13 residues. The DNA for the CDR3 is TGTGCCAGCAGTCCCGACAGGGTGAGCGAGCAGTACTTC. Its translation is CASSPDRVSEQYF.

V and J are TRBV21-1 and TRBJ1-3. TRBV21-1 is a known pseudogene. CDR3 length: 16 residues. This CDR3 reads CASGEDRRLAGNTIYF. The CDR3, as DNA: TGTGCCAGCGGGGAGGATAGGAGGCTGGCTGGAAACACCATATATTTT.

V is TRBV3-1 (or the pseudogene TRBV3-2) and J is TRBJ1-1; 9 bases align to TRBD1. The V and J ends lost 4 bases and 5 bases, in that order; junction bases with no gene match: 8. Germline loops: CDR1 LGHDT, CDR2 YNNKEL (reference sequence). The CDR3 runs to 15 residues. CDR3 amino acids: CASSLGTGKRTEAFF. The CDR3 coding sequence is TGTGCCAGCAGCCTCGGGACAGGGAAGAGGACTGAAGCTTTCTTT.

The J gene is TRBJ2-3, the V gene TRBV29-1, with D maybe TRBD1 (6 bases). The length of the CDR3 is 14 residues. CDR1 is SQVTM and CDR2 is ANQGSEA in the germline V gene. The V end was cut by 3 bases, the J end by 4 bases, with 14 bases between. The CDR3 DNA follows: TGCAGCGTTGACAGCAGGGGATGGGCAGATACGCAGTATTTT. This translates into CSVDSRGWADTQYF.

The V call is TRBV28, the J call TRBJ1-6; D is unresolved. V was cut by 6 bases and J by 0 bases, with 21 bases left in between. The CDR3 runs to 19 residues. Germline CDR1 MDHEN, CDR2 SYDVKM. CDR3 in DNA: TGTGCCAGCAGCCTTATTCCCCCTTGGTCGAGCTCCTATAATTCACCCCTCCACTTT. Protein product: CASSLIPPWSSSYNSPLHF.

This clone appeared once. The rearrangement links TRBV7-2 to TRBJ1-2; D uncertain. The CDR3 runs to 14 residues. V lost 5 bases and J lost 8, with 18 bases in between. CDR1 and CDR2 from the germline V gene are SGHTA and FQGNSA. The CDR3 DNA reads TGTGCCAGCAGCCCCCGGACTGCCTTGGGGGGCTACACCTTC. Translated, it gives CASSPRTALGGYTF. Based on the CDR3 plus reference TRBV7-2 and TRBJ1-2, the full variable domain is GAGVSQSPSNKVTEKGKDVELRCDPISGHTALYWYRQSLGQGLEFLIYFQGNSAPDKSGLPSDRFSAERTGGSVSTLTIQRTQQEDSAVYLCASSPRTALGGYTFGSGTRLTVV.

The chain has TRBV5-1 and TRBJ1-4, with 9 bases lining up with TRBD1. Germline CDR1 SGHRS, CDR2 YFSETQ. J lost 5 bases, V lost 5 bases, and 7 bases had no gene match. The CDR3 has 15 amino acids. CDR3 residues: CASRDGGQGNEKLFF. The CDR3 region has the DNA TGCGCCAGCAGGGATGGGGGACAGGGCAATGAAAAACTGTTTTTT.

This clone was recorded a few times. The chain joins TRBV10-1 to TRBJ1-1; D is ambiguous. Germline CDR1 and CDR2: WNHNN and SYGVQD (reference sequence). CDR3 length: 13 residues. V was trimmed by 2 bases and J by 8 bases, leaving 12 bases between them. The CDR3 nucleotides are TGCGCCAGCAGTGAGGCCGGATCCGGGGAAGCTTTCTTT. Translating gives CASSEAGSGEAFF.

This chain joins TRBV7-9 and TRBJ2-1; D unclear. The CDR3 contains 15 residues. V shed 5 bases and J shed 0 bases, with 11 bases lying between them. Looked up from germline, CDR1 is SEHNR and CDR2 is FQNEAQ (reference sequence). The CDR3 is CASSPPKLSYNEQFF. The CDR3 DNA follows: TGTGCCAGCAGCCCGCCCAAACTCTCCTACAATGAGCAGTTCTTC.

V is TRBV6-5 and J is TRBJ1-2; D is possibly TRBD1 (6 bases). Looked up from germline, CDR1 is MNHEY and CDR2 is SVGAGI. The CDR3 length is 15 residues. V shed 6 bases and J shed 4 bases, with 18 bases lying between them. Written as DNA, the CDR3 is TGTGCCAGCAGGGTAACGGGGGGCGTCGGCTATGGCTACACCTTC. It specifies CASRVTGGVGYGYTF.

The chain has TRBV5-4 and TRBJ1-6, with D unresolved. The CDR3 has 12 residues. V lost 1 base, J lost 10 bases, and 6 bases lay in between. Germline V gene sequence: CDR1 SGHNT, CDR2 YYREEE (reference sequence). As DNA, the CDR3 is TGTGCCAGCAGCTTGAACTCCTCACCCCTCCACTTT. It codes for CASSLNSSPLHF.

The V call is TRBV19, the J call TRBJ1-1; the D gene is possibly TRBD1 (6 bases). V was cut by 2 bases and J by 8 bases, with 9 bases left in between. The CDR3 spans 12 residues. Germline CDR1 and CDR2: LNHDA and SQIVND (reference sequence). CDR3 coding DNA: TGTGCCAGTAGTATATCGACAGGAGAAGCTTTCTTT. It yields the protein CASSISTGEAFF.

The rearrangement joins TRBV9 to TRBJ2-5, with TRBD1 matching over 9 bases. V trimming: 4 bases; J trimming: 5 bases; junction bases outside the gene matches: 6. There are 14 residues in the CDR3. CDR1 and CDR2 from the germline V gene are SGDLS and YYNGEE. As DNA, the CDR3 is TGTGCCAGCAGCTTACACAGGGGGCAGGAGACCCAGTACTTC. Encoded protein: CASSLHRGQETQYF.